This passage covers 9 T cell receptor beta chains from one sample sequenced in a study of T cell repertoires in cytomegalovirus infection. Each CDR3 protein is one row after TCRdb ran MiXCR on the reads. The sample shows some 300,000 distinct CDR3 sequences, around 10% of them seen only once. What was sequenced was PBMCs. These receptors all stem from a human donor in good health (CMV status not recorded). Some clones in this sample may be carry-over from other donors' samples.

With respect to this clonotype: One end of the junction does not line up with germline, which may come from a read error. This chain uses TRBV5-1 with TRBJ1-1; the D gene is possibly TRBD1 (5 bases). CDR1 is SGHRS, CDR2 YFSETQ, per germline. The CDR3 is 14 amino acids. The CDR3 spells CANSFRDGGTEAFF. The DNA for the CDR3 is TGCGCCAACAGCTTCCGGGACGGGGGGACTGAAGCTTTCTTT.

The V call is TRBV20-1, the J call TRBJ1-2; D gene unclear. V was trimmed by 7 bases and J by 4 bases, leaving 16 bases between them. The CDR3 covers 13 residues. The germline V gene encodes CDR1 DFQATT and CDR2 SNEGSKA (reference sequence). For the CDR3, the DNA is TGCAGTGGTAAAAATGCGGGATCCTATGGCTACACCTTC. This sequence encodes CSGKNAGSYGYTF.

This clonotype was counted only a few times. J is TRBJ1-4 and V is TRBV28; D unclear. The CDR3 covers 12 residues. Germline-derived CDR1 and CDR2 are MDHEN and SYDVKM. V was clipped by 8 bases and J by 9 bases, with 13 bases between them. In DNA form, the CDR3 reads TGTGCCAGCCAGTCGTCCGAGAAAAAACTGTTTTTT. This translates into CASQSSEKKLFF.

This clonotype appeared many times. The genes are TRBV19 and TRBJ1-2, with D unresolved. The germline gives CDR1 LNHDA, CDR2 SQIVND (reference sequence). The CDR3 spans 12 residues. With 7 bases removed from V and 0 bases from J, the gap between germline ends came to 6 bases. CDR3 in amino acids: CASMRANYGYTF. The CDR3 bases are TGTGCCAGTATGAGGGCTAACTATGGCTACACCTTC.

This clonotype was picked up many times. This chain connects TRBV27 to TRBJ2-1; a possible D gene is TRBD1 (6 bases). V lost 6 bases and J 2 bases, leaving 14 bases between the germline ends. The CDR3 totals 15 residues. Germline V gene sequence: CDR1 MNHEY, CDR2 SMNVEV (reference sequence). CDR3 protein: CASRQGLATYNEQFF. As DNA, the CDR3 is TGTGCCAGCAGACAGGGCCTTGCCACCTACAATGAGCAGTTCTTC.

In this sample, this clonotype turned up many times. The chain carries TRBV14 and TRBJ1-5; D is unresolved. The V gene's germline CDR1 is SGHDN and CDR2 FVKESK. The length of the CDR3 is 14 residues. The V and J ends lost 0 bases and 7 bases respectively, with 10 bases between them. The CDR3 region has the DNA TGTGCCAGCAGCCAAGATCGGCTGGTACAGCCCCAGCATTTT. Encoded protein: CASSQDRLVQPQHF.

This clonotype was recorded many times. The gene calls are TRBV7-2 and TRBJ1-2; D is undetermined. Germline loops: CDR1 SGHTA, CDR2 FQGNSA. The CDR3 sequence is 14 residues long. V lost 5 bases and J lost 3, with 13 bases in between. The CDR3 region is CASSPHRMDYGYTF. For the CDR3, the DNA is TGTGCCAGCAGCCCCCATCGTATGGACTATGGCTACACCTTC.

This clonotype was observed a few times. V usage is TRBV20-1 and J usage is TRBJ1-4, with D unresolved. CDR1 and CDR2 (germline): DFQATT, SNEGSKA (reference sequence). This CDR3 has 14 amino acids. Deletions cut 0 bases from V and 8 bases from J, with 13 bases between. CDR3 protein: CSAREAVGREKLFF. The DNA of the CDR3 is TGCAGTGCTAGAGAGGCGGTTGGGCGAGAAAAACTGTTTTTT.

V and J are TRBV12-3 or TRBV12-4 and TRBJ2-3; maybe TRBD2 (6 bases). Trimming stripped 7 bases from V and 5 bases from J, with 13 bases between. The CDR3 is 13 residues long. DNA for the CDR3: TGTGCCAGCACCCTGGGACTCCTAGATACGCAGTATTTT. As protein: CASTLGLLDTQYF.